One and the same sample provided the 24 T cell receptor beta chains below, sequenced in a study of blood T cell repertoires in COVID-19. Sequencing was performed with immunoSEQ multiplex PCR; in TCRdb, only in-frame clones are kept and a portion is missing. Here the sample spans more than 250,000 clones, around 90% being singletons. Sequences were obtained from PBMCs or T cells enriched from blood (not recorded which). The receptor source for this set is a woman under 30 with acute COVID-19.

This clone occurred once. V and J are TRBV18 and TRBJ1-4; 12 bases match TRBD1. Unmatched junction bases numbered 15, after V lost 6 bases and J lost 7 bases. The CDR3 has 18 amino acids. Per germline, CDR1 KGHSH and CDR2 LQKENI. This chain's CDR3 is CASSRYRLGTGGVEKLFF. The CDR3 coding sequence is TGTGCCAGCTCGCGATACAGACTCGGGACAGGGGGCGTTGAAAAACTGTTTTTT.

This clone was counted once. CDR3 sequence reads: CASKTSGRSDTQYF. As DNA, the CDR3 is TGTGCCAGCAAAACTAGCGGGAGATCGGATACGCAGTATTTT. The chain carries TRBV27 and TRBJ2-3, with 11 bases aligning to TRBD2. V lost 7 bases to trimming and J lost 6 bases; unmatched junction nucleotides: 6. Germline V gene lookup returns CDR1 MNHEY and CDR2 SMNVEV (reference sequence). This CDR3 spans 14 amino acids.

The chain carries TRBV29-1 and TRBJ1-1; D call uncertain. Trimming took off 4 bases at V and 1 base at J, with 10 bases between the two ends. Germline V lookup: CDR1 SQVTM, CDR2 ANQGSEA. The length of the CDR3 is 13 residues. CDR3 residues: CSVVGPSNTEAFF. CDR3 DNA: TGCAGCGTTGTGGGCCCTTCGAACACTGAAGCTTTCTTT.

The rearrangement uses TRBV7-9 and TRBJ2-3, with a tentative D call TRBD2 (6 bases). The CDR3 is made up of 13 amino acids. Between the trimmed V and J ends, which lost 7 bases and 3 bases, there was a span of 11 bases. CDR1 SEHNR and CDR2 FQNEAQ come from the germline V gene (reference sequence). The CDR3 nucleotides read TGTGCCAGCAACATGGGAGGTACAGATACGCAGTATTTT. Translated: CASNMGGTDTQYF.

This clone appeared once. The CDR3 sequence is CASSRGGQRGSTDTQYF. The CDR3 DNA reads as TGTGCCAGCAGCCGGGGGGGCCAGCGGGGAAGCACAGATACGCAGTATTTT. The chain employs TRBV5-4 and TRBJ2-3; 8 nucleotides match TRBD2. This CDR3 contains 17 residues. Trimming removed 4 bases from V and 0 bases from J; junction bases left unmatched: 10. In germline, CDR1 is SGHNT, CDR2 YYREEE (reference sequence).

The chain combines TRBV6-5 with TRBJ2-7, with TRBD1 as a possible D gene (6 bases). Trimming cost V 6 bases and J 3 bases, with 9 bases left between them. Germline V gene lookup returns CDR1 MNHEY and CDR2 SVGAGI. CDR3 size: 12 residues. This chain's CDR3 is CASRGADYEQYF. The CDR3 DNA follows: TGTGCCAGCAGGGGGGCGGACTACGAGCAGTACTTC.

The genes are TRBV12-3 or TRBV12-4 and TRBJ2-7; 8 bases are a match to TRBD1. J lost 5 bases, V lost 6 bases, and 3 bases had no gene match. This CDR3 has 12 amino acids. CDR3 sequence: CASRRTGNEQYF. CDR3 DNA: TGTGCCAGCAGAAGGACAGGGAACGAGCAGTACTTC.

A single count supports this clone. The chain couples TRBV5-1 to TRBJ2-5; 8 bases fit TRBD1. This CDR3 has 16 amino acids. V trimming: 0 bases; J trimming: 5 bases; junction bases outside the gene matches: 9. Germline V lookup: CDR1 SGHRS, CDR2 YFSETQ. CDR3 loop: CASSLAGQGAQETQYF. In DNA, the CDR3 is TGCGCCAGCAGCTTGGCCGGCCAGGGGGCGCAGGAGACCCAGTACTTC.

The rearrangement links TRBV7-6 to TRBJ1-1; the match to TRBD1 covers 8 bases. The ends lost 5 bases at V and 0 bases at J; junction bases unmatched: 5. This CDR3 region has 15 residues. Germline V gives CDR1 SGHVS, CDR2 FNYEAQ. For the CDR3, the DNA is TGTGCCAGCAGCGCCGGACAGGGAATGAACACTGAAGCTTTCTTT. This gives the protein CASSAGQGMNTEAFF.

This CDR3 is CASSFGGRRLSSYLGYTF. For the CDR3, the DNA is TGTGCCAGCAGCTTTGGAGGGCGAAGACTATCTTCCTATCTCGGCTACACCTTC. The rearrangement uses TRBV11-2 and TRBJ1-2; no clear D. The length of the CDR3 is 18 residues. V was trimmed by 3 bases and J by 8 bases, leaving 28 bases between them. Germline CDR1 SGHAT, CDR2 FQNNGV.

This clone was observed many times. This chain uses TRBV5-5 with TRBJ2-5, with D possibly TRBD1 on 5 matching bases. The V end was cut by 0 bases, the J end by 9 bases, with 15 bases between. The CDR3 sequence is 14 residues long. CDR1 is SGHKS and CDR2 is YYEKEE in the germline V gene (reference sequence). For the CDR3, the DNA is TGTGCCAGCAGCTTGGGACAGACCGCCCGGGCCCAGTACTTC. This codes for CASSLGQTARAQYF.

This clone has just one count. V usage is TRBV5-4 and J usage is TRBJ2-1; D is possibly TRBD2 (5 bases). The CDR3 has 15 residues. Germline V gene data show CDR1 as SGHNT and CDR2 as YYREEE (reference sequence). V gave up 4 bases and J gave up 4 bases, with 15 bases separating them. The CDR3 region has the DNA TGTGCCAGCAGCAGCTGGGGAGAGGGATACAATGAGCAGTTCTTC. Encoded protein: CASSSWGEGYNEQFF.

CDR3 bases: TGTGCCAGCAGCTCCGGGCAGGGTTTAGTCTACGAGCAGTACTTC. This translates into CASSSGQGLVYEQYF. The chain recombines TRBV5-5 with TRBJ2-7; TRBD1 might be the D (5 bases). V gave up 3 bases and J gave up 3 bases, with 16 bases separating them. CDR1 and CDR2 (germline): SGHKS, YYEKEE (reference sequence). The CDR3 contains 15 residues.

The gene calls are TRBV24-1 and TRBJ2-1; 7 positions agree with TRBD1. Germline V CDR1 and CDR2: KGHDR, SFDVKD. Trimming at V came to 3 bases and at J to 0 bases, leaving 4 bases not matched to a gene. The CDR3 is 16 residues long. The CDR3 reads CATSDRDRNSYNEQFF. CDR3 bases: TGTGCCACCAGTGATCGGGACAGAAACTCCTACAATGAGCAGTTCTTC.

The rearrangement joins TRBV5-1 to TRBJ2-3; TRBD1 agrees at 7 bases. J was trimmed by 1 base and V by 4 bases; bases with no gene match: 6. There are 15 residues in the CDR3. Looked up from germline, CDR1 is SGHRS and CDR2 is YFSETQ. This CDR3 is CASSGRQGGTDTQYF. The CDR3 bases are TGCGCCAGCAGCGGTCGACAGGGTGGCACAGATACGCAGTATTTT.

V usage is TRBV12-1 and J usage is TRBJ2-1; the table's TRBD2 call for D was not verified on the DNA. TRBV12-1 is designated a pseudogene. The CDR3 is 14 residues long. CDR3 DNA sequence: TGTGCCAGCAGCTTTTTGCTAACTTGGAATGAGCAGTTCTTC. It specifies CASSFLLTWNEQFF.

This chain uses TRBV7-9 with TRBJ1-1; D not certain. The germline V gene has CDR1 SEHNR and CDR2 FQNEAQ (reference sequence). This CDR3 is built from 13 residues. V was cut by 5 bases and J by 0 bases, with 7 bases left in between. Here the CDR3 reads CASSREMNTEAFF. Here the CDR3 DNA reads TGTGCCAGCAGCAGAGAAATGAACACTGAAGCTTTCTTT.

The V call is TRBV29-1, the J call TRBJ2-6, with D maybe TRBD1 (6 bases). The CDR3 runs 20 residues. CDR1 is SQVTM and CDR2 is ANQGSEA in the germline V gene. Trimming removed 2 bases at V and 2 bases at J, with 25 bases between. CDR3 coding DNA: TGCAGCGTTGAAAGTTGGGACACGCGGAAAGGGGGTGCTGGGGCCAACGTCCTGACTTTC. Amino acids: CSVESWDTRKGGAGANVLTF.

V is TRBV7-9 and J is TRBJ2-1; 10 nucleotides match TRBD2. Germline-derived CDR1 and CDR2 are SEHNR and FQNEAQ (reference sequence). The CDR3 spans 15 residues. With V trimmed by 5 bases and J by 1 base, 2 bases remained unmatched. CDR3 DNA: TGTGCCAGCAGCGCGGGACTAGCGTCCTACAATGAGCAGTTCTTC. This codes for CASSAGLASYNEQFF. Full variable domain (missing parts from reference TRBV7-9 and TRBJ2-1): DTGVSQNPRHKITKRGQNVTFRCDPISEHNRLYWYRQTLGQGPEFLTYFQNEAQLEKSRLLSDRFSAERPKGSFSTLEIQRTEQGDSAMYLCASSAGLASYNEQFFGPGTRLTVL.

The chain has TRBV27 and TRBJ1-1; 10 bases align to TRBD1. CDR1 MNHEY and CDR2 SMNVEV come from the germline V gene (reference sequence). This CDR3 region has 14 residues. Trimming removed 5 bases from V and 4 bases from J; junction bases left unmatched: 4. The CDR3 loop is CASSKDRGVTEAFF. The CDR3 region has the DNA TGTGCCAGCAGTAAGGACAGGGGGGTCACTGAAGCTTTCTTT.

The CDR3 loop reads CASSIGSGYEQYF. The CDR3 DNA follows: TGTGCCAGCAGTATTGGTTCGGGCTACGAGCAGTACTTC. The chain couples TRBV12-3 or TRBV12-4 to TRBJ2-7; D gene ambiguous. The CDR3 spans 13 residues. V lost 5 bases to trimming and J lost 3 bases, with 11 bases between them.

CDR3 residues: CASSLLRRKRNTEAFF. The CDR3 bases are TGTGCCAGCAGCTTGCTTAGGCGGAAGCGGAACACTGAAGCTTTCTTT. The chain joins TRBV5-6 to TRBJ1-1; D not certain. Germline V gene data show CDR1 as SGHDT and CDR2 as YYEEEE. The CDR3 runs 16 residues. Deletions cut 1 base from V and 1 base from J, with 14 bases between.

This clone was observed once. The chain joins TRBV18 to TRBJ2-1, with 15 bases fitting TRBD2. CDR3 length: 18 amino acids. Germline CDR1 reads KGHSH; CDR2 reads LQKENI. V was clipped by 2 bases and J by 1 base; unmatched bases: 3. CDR3 region: CASSPIGTSGRSYNEQFF. The CDR3 DNA reads TGTGCCAGCTCACCAATCGGGACTAGCGGGAGGTCCTACAATGAGCAGTTCTTC.

J is TRBJ1-1 and V is TRBV25-1, with TRBD1 identical over 7 bases. The CDR3 has 15 amino acids. Losses at the gene ends were 5 bases for V and 0 bases for J; bases not matched to a gene: 6. The germline V gene encodes CDR1 MGHDK and CDR2 SYGVNS. CDR3 nucleotides: TGTGCCAGCAGTAAGCAGACAGGGATGAACACTGAAGCTTTCTTT. It codes for CASSKQTGMNTEAFF.